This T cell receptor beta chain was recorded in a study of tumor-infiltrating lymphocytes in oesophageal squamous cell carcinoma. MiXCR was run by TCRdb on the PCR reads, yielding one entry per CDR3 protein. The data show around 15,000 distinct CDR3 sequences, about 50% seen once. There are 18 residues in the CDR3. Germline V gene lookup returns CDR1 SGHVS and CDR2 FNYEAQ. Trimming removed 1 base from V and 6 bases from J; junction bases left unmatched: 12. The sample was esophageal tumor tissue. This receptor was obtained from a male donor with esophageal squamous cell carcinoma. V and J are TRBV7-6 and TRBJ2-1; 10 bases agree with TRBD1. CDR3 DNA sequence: TGTGCCAGCAGCTTAGGATTACCGGGACAGGGGATTCTCAATGAGCAGTTCTTC. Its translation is CASSLGLPGQGILNEQFF.